This T cell receptor beta chain derives from a study of early T cells in non-severe SARS-CoV-2 infection. Study background: The study sequenced bulk RNA from unsorted whole blood, with chains unpaired.

This clonotype has a handful of counts. CDR3 length: 17 residues. Germline V gene sequence: CDR1 MNHNY, CDR2 SVGAGI (reference sequence). V trimming: 0 bases; J trimming: 3 bases; junction bases outside the gene matches: 5. Unique molecular identifiers were added to individual cDNA molecules. TCRdb processed the 5' RACE reads anew with MiXCR; each CDR3 protein has one entry. Here the sample spans approximately 84,000 distinct CDR3 sequences, about 13% being singletons. This clonotype was sampled from an adult who was a healthcare worker with PCR-confirmed SARS-CoV-2 infection or an uninfected control (not recorded which). Sequencing was done on a sample of whole blood. The V call is TRBV6-6, the J call TRBJ1-1; 12 bases map to TRBD1. In DNA form, the CDR3 reads TGTGCCAGCAGTTACTCAGGGACAGGGGGCGCGGACACTGAAGCTTTCTTT. Encoded protein: CASSYSGTGGADTEAFF.